This TCR gamma chain was recorded in a study of Vδ1+ human thymocytes. The sample holds a few counts of this clone. Its antigen is not known. After alphabeta T cell depletion, CD3+ Vdelta1+ Vdelta2- thymocytes were sorted. RNA was extracted from the cells and then reverse transcribed. Multiplex PCR used pooled V-gene forward primers and a constant-region reverse primer to amplify CDR3s. TCRdb called clones anew from the multiplex PCR reads with CATT. The sample carries 30,000 to 45,000 gamma-chain clones, around 20% recorded once. The V and J ends lost 3 bases and 6 bases, in that order; junction bases with no gene match: 8. Germline CDR1 VENAVY, CDR2 YDSYNSRV. The CDR3 is made up of 13 amino acids. Broader study findings: Despite high sort purity, roughly a fifth of thymic T cell receptor delta sequences were Vdelta2. Thymic TRG and TRD repertoires appeared highly polyclonal, with Gaussian CDR3 length distributions. TRD repertoires were essentially private, unlike widely shared TRG clonotypes. Bulk data may be misread because of unexpected Vdelta2 sequences.

The V and J genes are TRGV8 and TRGJ1 or TRGJ2. This receptor was obtained from a girl less than two years old who had congenital heart surgery. The sample comprised Vdelta1+ gamma-delta thymocytes from the thymus. Subset reported: FACS-sorted CD3+ TCRalphabeta- TCRVdelta1+ TCRVdelta2- thymocytes. CDR3 nucleotide sequence: TGTGCCACCTGGGATCAACCCAGTTATAAGAAACTCTTT. Translated: CATWDQPSYKKLF.